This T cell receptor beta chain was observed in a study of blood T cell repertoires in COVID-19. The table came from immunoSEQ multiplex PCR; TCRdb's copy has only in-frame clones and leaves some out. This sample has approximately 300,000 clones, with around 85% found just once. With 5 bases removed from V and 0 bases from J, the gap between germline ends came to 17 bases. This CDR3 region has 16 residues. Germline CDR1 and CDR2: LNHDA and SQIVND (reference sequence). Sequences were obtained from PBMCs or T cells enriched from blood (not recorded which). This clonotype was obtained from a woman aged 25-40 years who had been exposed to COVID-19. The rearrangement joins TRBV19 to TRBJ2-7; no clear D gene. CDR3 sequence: CASSANSLGRSYEQYF. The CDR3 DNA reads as TGTGCCAGTAGTGCAAACTCTTTGGGCCGCTCCTACGAGCAGTACTTC.